The 20 T cell receptor beta chains reported below all come from one sample, sequenced in a study of shared clonotypes between healthy human individuals. Repertoires were generated with immunoSEQ multiplex PCR, while TCRdb's copy carries only in-frame clones and drops some. The sample shows approximately 980,000 clones, about three quarters of them seen only once. Sequenced material: memory CD4+ T cells sorted from blood. Subset defined: CD45RA-negative fraction. The receptors come from a man in his late teens or twenties in good health.

The chain combines TRBV6-6 with TRBJ2-3, with a possible D match to TRBD1 (5 bases). V lost 5 bases to trimming and J lost 2 bases, with 14 bases between them. The CDR3 totals 15 residues. The germline gives CDR1 MNHNY, CDR2 SVGAGI (reference sequence). The CDR3 DNA reads TGTGCCAGCAGTACGCCTGCAGGGAACACAGATACGCAGTATTTT. Its protein is CASSTPAGNTDTQYF.

This chain connects TRBV7-2 to TRBJ1-1, with D possibly TRBD1 on 5 matching bases. Between the trimmed V and J ends, which lost 5 bases and 5 bases, there was a span of 15 bases. The germline gives CDR1 SGHTA, CDR2 FQGNSA. CDR3 length: 14 residues. This chain's CDR3 is CASSRKRGRTEAFF. The DNA of the CDR3 is TGTGCCAGCAGCCGGAAACGGGGGAGGACTGAAGCTTTCTTT.

A note on this clone: Other DNA sequences in the same sample also yield this CDR3. The chain has TRBV5-4 and TRBJ2-3; D not resolved. The CDR3 has 13 amino acids. CDR1 and CDR2 from the germline V gene are SGHNT and YYREEE (reference sequence). V dropped 2 bases and J dropped 1 base, with 5 bases sitting between them. This CDR3 reads CASSLGGTDTQYF. CDR3 DNA: TGTGCCAGCAGCTTAGGAGGCACAGATACGCAGTATTTT.

The rearrangement uses TRBV2 and TRBJ2-5; either TRBD1 or TRBD2 may fit D (5 bases each). The germline V and J ends were trimmed by 1 base and 7 bases, with 10 bases remaining between them. Germline V lookup: CDR1 SNHLY, CDR2 FYNNEI. CDR3 length: 13 amino acids. Written as DNA, the CDR3 is TGTGCCAGCAGTGAAGGGGTTGGGGGGACCCAGTACTTC. This codes for CASSEGVGGTQYF.

V is TRBV4-1 and J is TRBJ1-5; D possibly corresponds to TRBD1 (5 bases). CDR1 is MGHRA and CDR2 is YSYEKL in the germline V gene. The V gene lost 0 bases and the J gene lost 0 bases, with 9 bases spanning the gap. There are 16 residues in the CDR3. For the CDR3, the DNA is TGCGCCAGCAGCCAAGATGACAGCACTAGCAATCAGCCCCAGCATTTT. It encodes CASSQDDSTSNQPQHF.

J is TRBJ1-2 and V is TRBV6-5; TRBD1 matches 7 bases. The CDR3 is 14 residues long. CDR1 MNHEY and CDR2 SVGAGI come from the germline V gene. Trimming cost V 5 bases and J 7 bases; bases outside gene matches: 10. The DNA of the CDR3 is TGTGCCAGCAGTCCCCTCGGAGGGGGCTCTGGCTACACCTTC. Protein: CASSPLGGGSGYTF.

This clone was seen more than once but under ten times. V usage is TRBV30 and J usage is TRBJ2-6; the match to TRBD1 covers 7 bases. The V gene end was trimmed by 4 bases and the J gene end by 4 bases; junction bases not matched to a gene: 10. The CDR3 sequence is 16 residues long. The germline V gene encodes CDR1 GTSNPN and CDR2 SVGIG (reference sequence). The CDR3 sequence is CAWIGTVEIGANVLTF. CDR3 DNA sequence: TGTGCCTGGATCGGGACAGTGGAAATCGGGGCCAACGTCCTGACTTTC.

The chain's CDR3 is CASSLGQAGDTQYF. CDR3 coding DNA: TGTGCCAGCAGCCTGGGACAAGCCGGGGATACGCAGTATTTT. The chain links TRBV9 to TRBJ2-3; D is perhaps TRBD1 (6 bases). The CDR3 has 14 amino acids. Trimming stripped 4 bases from V and 6 bases from J, with 15 bases between. Germline CDR1 and CDR2: SGDLS and YYNGEE.

The chain is built from TRBV2 and TRBJ2-5, with a weak D call TRBD2 (5 bases). V was cut by 8 bases and J by 6 bases, with 16 bases left in between. The CDR3 length is 13 residues. Germline values: CDR1 SNHLY, CDR2 FYNNEI. In DNA form, the CDR3 reads TGTGCCAGCCGGAGCGGCGCCGGTAAGACCCAGTACTTC. Amino acid sequence: CASRSGAGKTQYF.

The chain employs TRBV7-9 and TRBJ2-3; 8 bases map to TRBD2. The CDR3 loop spans 15 amino acids. Trimming removed 6 bases from V and 2 bases from J; junction bases left unmatched: 7. CDR1 is SEHNR, CDR2 FQNEAQ, per germline (reference sequence). The CDR3 sequence is CASSPGLGNTDTQYF. CDR3 sequence (DNA): TGTGCCAGCAGTCCGGGACTAGGCAACACAGATACGCAGTATTTT.

In its sample, this clone was seen a few times. The genes are TRBV7-9 and TRBJ2-7, with D tentatively TRBD1 or TRBD2 (6 bases each). This CDR3 contains 12 residues. Germline V gives CDR1 SEHNR, CDR2 FQNEAQ (reference sequence). Trimming stripped 1 base from V and 9 bases from J, with 10 bases between. CDR3 coding DNA: TGTGCCAGCAGCTTAGAGGGGGGCGTGCAGTACTTC. It translates to CASSLEGGVQYF.

V and J are TRBV6-1 and TRBJ2-1; 9 bases align to TRBD2. Trimming at V came to 5 bases and at J to 4 bases, leaving 6 bases not matched to a gene. This CDR3 is 15 amino acids long. Germline loops: CDR1 MNHNS, CDR2 SASEGT. The CDR3 DNA reads TGTGCCAGCAGTACACTAGCGGGCACTTACAATGAGCAGTTCTTC. It specifies CASSTLAGTYNEQFF.

The chain couples TRBV7-9 to TRBJ1-2; D not resolved. The V gene lost 5 bases and the J gene lost 4 bases, with 8 bases spanning the gap. Germline CDR1 SEHNR, CDR2 FQNEAQ (reference sequence). This CDR3 is built from 12 residues. This CDR3 is CASSRPGYGYTF. The DNA of the CDR3 is TGTGCCAGCAGCCGCCCGGGCTATGGCTACACCTTC.

This sequence joins TRBV6-5 and TRBJ2-5; D is ambiguous. The CDR3 is 15 amino acids. Per the germline V gene, CDR1 is MNHEY and CDR2 is SVGAGI. The V end was cut by 0 bases, the J end by 3 bases, with 11 bases between. The CDR3 here is CASSYSTPNKETQYF. The DNA of the CDR3 is TGTGCCAGCAGTTACTCGACTCCCAATAAAGAGACCCAGTACTTC.

This clone was seen a handful of times. This chain connects TRBV7-9 to TRBJ1-2; D is undetermined. The CDR3 has 14 residues. V lost 5 bases and J lost 7, with 17 bases in between. Germline CDR1 SEHNR, CDR2 FQNEAQ (reference sequence). CDR3 loop: CASSQNLGEGGYTF. The CDR3 bases are TGTGCCAGCAGCCAGAATCTCGGGGAAGGTGGCTACACCTTC.

The DNA for the CDR3 is TGTGCCAGCTCACCAATGGGCACCACTGAAGCTTTCTTT. Encoded protein: CASSPMGTTEAFF. This chain links TRBV18 with TRBJ1-1; D remains unclear. The CDR3 spans 13 residues. V was trimmed by 2 bases and J by 4 bases, leaving 8 bases between them. Germline CDR1 reads KGHSH; CDR2 reads LQKENI. The full variable domain, in which reference TRBV18 and TRBJ1-1 provide the parts outside the CDR3, is NAGVMQNPRHLVRRRGQEARLRCSPMKGHSHVYWYRQLPEEGLKFMVYLQKENIIDESGMPKERFSAEFPKEGPSILRIQQVVRGDSAAYFCASSPMGTTEAFFGQGTRLTVV.

A remark on this clone: At one end the junction does not follow the germline gene, possibly because of a read error. V gene TRBV7-7 combines with J gene TRBJ2-1, with 10 bases fitting TRBD1. The CDR3 is 14 amino acids. Germline assignment: CDR1 SSHAT and CDR2 FNYEAQ (reference sequence). CDR3 in amino acids: CASSLARTGGEQFF. CDR3 sequence (DNA): TGTGCTAGCAGCTTAGCCCGGACAGGGGGGGAGCAGTTCTTC. The full variable domain, its missing parts supplied by reference TRBV7-7 and TRBJ2-1, is GAGVSQSPRYKVTKRGQDVTLRCDPISSHATLYWYQQALGQGPEFLTYFNYEAQPDKSGLPSDRFSAERPEGSISTLTIQRTEQRDSAMYRCASSLARTGGEQFFGPGTRLTVL.

The chain joins TRBV18 to TRBJ2-2; no clear D. Germline values: CDR1 KGHSH, CDR2 LQKENI. Trimming cost V 6 bases and J 0 bases, with 8 bases left between them. There are 14 residues in the CDR3. The CDR3 region is CASSRDTNTGELFF. CDR3 DNA sequence: TGTGCCAGCTCCCGAGACACGAACACCGGGGAGCTGTTTTTT. Together with reference TRBV18 and TRBJ2-2, the CDR3 gives the full variable domain: NAGVMQNPRHLVRRRGQEARLRCSPMKGHSHVYWYRQLPEEGLKFMVYLQKENIIDESGMPKERFSAEFPKEGPSILRIQQVVRGDSAAYFCASSRDTNTGELFFGEGSRLTVL.

Notes on this clone: The sample contains more than one DNA sequence encoding this CDR3. The chain is built from TRBV27 and TRBJ1-1, with D uncertain. This CDR3 contains 13 residues. V was shortened by 1 base and J by 2 bases, with 5 bases between the two germline ends. Germline loops: CDR1 MNHEY, CDR2 SMNVEV (reference sequence). CDR3 nucleotide sequence: TGTGCCAGCAGTTTATACCGCAACACTGAAGCTTTCTTT. This translates into CASSLYRNTEAFF.

In this sample, this clone turned up a few times. V and J are TRBV5-1 and TRBJ2-1, with TRBD2 matching 11 bases. After removal of 3 bases from V and 7 bases from J, the junction contained 9 bases not matched to a gene. The CDR3 is 16 residues long. Germline lookup yields CDR1 SGHRS and CDR2 YFSETQ. The CDR3 sequence: CASSSEVSGGANEQFF. The DNA of the CDR3 is TGCGCCAGCAGCTCAGAAGTTAGCGGGGGGGCAAATGAGCAGTTCTTC.